This T cell receptor (beta chain) comes out of a study of OX40 agonist ivuxolimab in advanced cancers. Study background: Three patients got partial responses; one had hepatocellular carcinoma and two had cutaneous melanoma.

V lost 7 bases, J lost 1 base, and 16 bases lay in between. The germline CDR1 and CDR2 sequences are SQVTM and ANQGSEA. This CDR3 region has 14 residues. This clone counts as medium-sized. The repertoire was sequenced with immunoSEQ multiplex PCR; TCRdb's copy has only in-frame clones and lacks some. The sample lists 65,000 to 85,000 clones, approximately 89% occurring once. V usage is TRBV29-1 and J usage is TRBJ1-1; TRBD1 might be the D (5 bases). The source is an adult with an advanced solid tumor such as melanoma, head and neck, liver or kidney cancer. Sequenced here: CD4+ or CD8+ T cells sorted from blood, sampled in a trial of the OX40 agonist ivuxolimab. The DNA for the CDR3 is TGCAGCGCCGTACCGGGACGGTCGAACACTGAAGCTTTCTTT. Translated: CSAVPGRSNTEAFF.